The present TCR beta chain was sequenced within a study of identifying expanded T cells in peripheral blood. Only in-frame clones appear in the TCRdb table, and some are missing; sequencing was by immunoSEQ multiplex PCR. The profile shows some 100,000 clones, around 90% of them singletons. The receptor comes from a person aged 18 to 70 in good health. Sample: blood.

The CDR3 region has the DNA TGTGCCAGCAGCTTACAGGGACAGCTATACGAGCAGTACTTC. It translates to CASSLQGQLYEQYF. The chain employs TRBV11-2 and TRBJ2-7; 7 nucleotides align to TRBD1. The CDR3 extends over 14 amino acids. Losses at the gene ends were 2 bases for V and 4 bases for J; bases not matched to a gene: 5. The V gene's germline CDR1 is SGHAT and CDR2 FQNNGV.